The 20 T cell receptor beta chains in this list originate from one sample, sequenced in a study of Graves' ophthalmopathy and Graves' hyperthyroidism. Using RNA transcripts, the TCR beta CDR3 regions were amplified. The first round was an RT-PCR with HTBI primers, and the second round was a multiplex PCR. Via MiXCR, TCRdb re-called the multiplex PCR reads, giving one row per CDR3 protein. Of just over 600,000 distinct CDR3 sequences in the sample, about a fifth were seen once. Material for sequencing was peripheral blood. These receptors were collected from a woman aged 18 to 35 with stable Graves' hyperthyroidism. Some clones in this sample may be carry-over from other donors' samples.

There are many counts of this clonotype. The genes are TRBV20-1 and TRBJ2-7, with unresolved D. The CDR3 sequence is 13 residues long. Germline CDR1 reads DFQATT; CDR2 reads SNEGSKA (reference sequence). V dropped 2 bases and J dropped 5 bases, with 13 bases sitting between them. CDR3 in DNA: TGCAGTGCTAGATTTAGATACCAGGACGAGCAGTACTTC. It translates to CSARFRYQDEQYF.

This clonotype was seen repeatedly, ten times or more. CDR3 nucleotide sequence: TGTGCCAGCAGTTACGGGGCCCAGAAGAACTATGGCTACACCTTC. Its translation is CASSYGAQKNYGYTF. This chain connects TRBV6-2 or TRBV6-3 to TRBJ1-2, with D possibly matching TRBD1 (5 bases). The CDR3 extends over 15 amino acids. V was trimmed by 2 bases and J by 2 bases, leaving 12 bases between them. Germline V gene data show CDR1 as MNHEY and CDR2 as SVGEGT.

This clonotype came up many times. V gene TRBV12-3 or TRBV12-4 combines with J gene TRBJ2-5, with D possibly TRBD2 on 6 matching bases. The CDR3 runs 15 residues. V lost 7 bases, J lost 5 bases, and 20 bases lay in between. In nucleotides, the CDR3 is TGTGCCAGCACCCAAAGGACCCAACGGGGGGAGACCCAGTACTTC. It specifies CASTQRTQRGETQYF.

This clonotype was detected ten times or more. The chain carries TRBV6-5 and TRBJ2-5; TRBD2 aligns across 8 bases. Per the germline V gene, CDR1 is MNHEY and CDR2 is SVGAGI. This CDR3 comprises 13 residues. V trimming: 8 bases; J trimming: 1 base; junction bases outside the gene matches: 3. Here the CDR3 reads CASWRGAQETQYF. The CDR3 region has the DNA TGTGCCAGCTGGCGGGGGGCCCAAGAGACCCAGTACTTC.

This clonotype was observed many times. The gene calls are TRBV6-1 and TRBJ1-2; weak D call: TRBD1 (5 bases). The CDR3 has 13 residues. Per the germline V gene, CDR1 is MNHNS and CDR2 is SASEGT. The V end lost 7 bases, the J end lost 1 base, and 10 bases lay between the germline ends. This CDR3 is CASNPGLNYGYTF. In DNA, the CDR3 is TGTGCCAGCAACCCAGGGCTTAACTATGGCTACACCTTC.

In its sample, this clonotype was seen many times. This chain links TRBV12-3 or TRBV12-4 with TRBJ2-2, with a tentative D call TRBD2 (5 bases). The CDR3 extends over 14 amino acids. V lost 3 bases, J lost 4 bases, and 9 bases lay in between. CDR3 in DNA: TGTGCCAGCAGTTTGAGGGTTGCCACCGGGGAGCTGTTTTTT. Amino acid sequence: CASSLRVATGELFF.

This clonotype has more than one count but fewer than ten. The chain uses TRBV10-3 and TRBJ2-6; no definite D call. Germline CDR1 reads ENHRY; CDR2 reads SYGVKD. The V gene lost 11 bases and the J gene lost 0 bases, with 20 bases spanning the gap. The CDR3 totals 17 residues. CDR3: CAGDSGSPLSGANVLTF. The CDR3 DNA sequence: TGTGCCGGGGATTCAGGTTCCCCTCTCTCTGGGGCCAACGTCCTGACTTTC.

CDR3 amino acids: CASSSSGNGPYGDQPQHF. The CDR3 DNA sequence: TGTGCCAGCAGTTCCAGCGGTAATGGGCCCTATGGGGATCAGCCCCAGCATTTT. The rearrangement joins TRBV12-3 or TRBV12-4 to TRBJ1-5, with unresolved D. CDR3 size: 18 residues. V lost 4 bases and J 5 bases, leaving 24 bases between the germline ends.

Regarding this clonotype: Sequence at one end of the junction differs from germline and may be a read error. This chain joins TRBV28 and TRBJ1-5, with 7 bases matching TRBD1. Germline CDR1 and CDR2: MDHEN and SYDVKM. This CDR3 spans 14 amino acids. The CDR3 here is CTSSWTGRKQPQHF. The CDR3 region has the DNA TGTACCAGCAGTTGGACAGGACGAAAACAGCCCCAGCATTTT.

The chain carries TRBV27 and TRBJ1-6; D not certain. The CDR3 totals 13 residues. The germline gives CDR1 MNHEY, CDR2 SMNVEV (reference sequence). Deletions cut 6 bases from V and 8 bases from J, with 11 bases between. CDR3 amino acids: CASSPHQYSPLHF. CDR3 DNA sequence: TGTGCCAGCAGCCCCCACCAATATTCACCCCTCCACTTT.

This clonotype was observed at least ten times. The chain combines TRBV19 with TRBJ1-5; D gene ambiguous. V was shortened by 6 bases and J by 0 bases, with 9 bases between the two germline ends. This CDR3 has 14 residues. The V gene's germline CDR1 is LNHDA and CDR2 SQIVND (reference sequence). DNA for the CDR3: TGTGCCAGTAGCATCGGGCATAGCAATCAGCCCCAGCATTTT. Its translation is CASSIGHSNQPQHF.

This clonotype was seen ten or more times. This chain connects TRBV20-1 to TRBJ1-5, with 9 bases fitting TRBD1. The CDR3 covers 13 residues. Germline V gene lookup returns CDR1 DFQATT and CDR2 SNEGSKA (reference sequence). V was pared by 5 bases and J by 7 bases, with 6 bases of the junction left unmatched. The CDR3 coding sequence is TGCAGTGCTGCAGACAGGGGGTGGCAGCCCCAGCATTTT. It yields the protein CSAADRGWQPQHF.

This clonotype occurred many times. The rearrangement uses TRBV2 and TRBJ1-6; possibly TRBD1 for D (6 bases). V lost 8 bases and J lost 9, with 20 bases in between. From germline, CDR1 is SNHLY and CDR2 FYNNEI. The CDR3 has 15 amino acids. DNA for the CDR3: TGTGCCAGCCAGGCGGAAACAGGGCTAATTTCACCCCTCCACTTT. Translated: CASQAETGLISPLHF.

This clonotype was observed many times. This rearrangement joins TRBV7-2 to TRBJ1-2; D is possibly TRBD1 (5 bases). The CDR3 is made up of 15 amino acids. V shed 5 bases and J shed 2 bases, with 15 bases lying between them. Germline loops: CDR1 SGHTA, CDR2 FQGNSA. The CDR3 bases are TGTGCCAGCAGCCAGTCGGCAGGGACCAACTATGGCTACACCTTC. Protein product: CASSQSAGTNYGYTF.

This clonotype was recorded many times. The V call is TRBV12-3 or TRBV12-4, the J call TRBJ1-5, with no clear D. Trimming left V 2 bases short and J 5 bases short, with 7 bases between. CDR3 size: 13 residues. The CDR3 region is CASSLLMDQPQHF. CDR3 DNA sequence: TGTGCCAGCAGTTTATTGATGGATCAGCCCCAGCATTTT.

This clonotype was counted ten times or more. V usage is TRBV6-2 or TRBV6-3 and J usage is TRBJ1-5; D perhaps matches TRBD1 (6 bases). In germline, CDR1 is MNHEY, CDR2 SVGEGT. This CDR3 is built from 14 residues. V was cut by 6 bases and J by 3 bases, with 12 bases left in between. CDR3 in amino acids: CASSRRGFNQPQHF. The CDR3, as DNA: TGTGCCAGCAGCCGGAGGGGGTTCAATCAGCCCCAGCATTTT.

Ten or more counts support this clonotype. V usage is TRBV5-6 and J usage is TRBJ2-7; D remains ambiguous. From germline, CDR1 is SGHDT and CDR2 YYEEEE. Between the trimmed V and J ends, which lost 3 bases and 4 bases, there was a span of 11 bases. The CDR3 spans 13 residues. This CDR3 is CASSSYAGYEQYF. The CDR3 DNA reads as TGTGCCAGCAGCTCCTACGCTGGATACGAGCAGTACTTC.

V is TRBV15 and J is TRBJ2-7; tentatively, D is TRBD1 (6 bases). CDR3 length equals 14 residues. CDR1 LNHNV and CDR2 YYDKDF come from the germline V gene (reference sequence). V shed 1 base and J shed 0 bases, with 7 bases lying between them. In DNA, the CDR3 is TGTGCCACCAGCAGAGCAGGGGCCTCCTACGAGCAGTACTTC. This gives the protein CATSRAGASYEQYF.

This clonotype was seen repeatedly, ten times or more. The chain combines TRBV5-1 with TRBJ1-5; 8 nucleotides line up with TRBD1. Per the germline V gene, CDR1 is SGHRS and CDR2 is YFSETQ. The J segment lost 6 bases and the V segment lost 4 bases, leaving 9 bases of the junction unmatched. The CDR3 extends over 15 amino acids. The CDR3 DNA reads TGCGCCAGCAGCATAACAGGGGGACGGAGTCAGCCCCAGCATTTT. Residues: CASSITGGRSQPQHF.

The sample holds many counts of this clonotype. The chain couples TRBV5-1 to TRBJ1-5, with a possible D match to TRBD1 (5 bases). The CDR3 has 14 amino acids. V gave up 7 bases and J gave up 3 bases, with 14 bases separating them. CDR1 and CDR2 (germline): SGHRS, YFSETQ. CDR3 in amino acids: CASSRTGDNQPQHF. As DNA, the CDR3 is TGCGCCAGCTCACGGACGGGGGACAATCAGCCCCAGCATTTT.